What follows is one T cell receptor beta chain and its context. Per germline, CDR1 DFQATT and CDR2 SNEGSKA (reference sequence). The V and J ends lost 6 bases and 0 bases respectively, with 25 bases between them. The CDR3 sequence is 18 residues long. The record originates from a study of CD8 T cells in Susac syndrome. RNA was extracted with the RNeasy kit, and a quantity of about 0.45 to 1 ug was reverse transcribed using random hexamers. Amplification of TCR beta CDR3 used immunoSEQ multiplex PCR across 54 Vbeta and 13 Jbeta. TCRdb reprocessed the immunoSEQ multiplex PCR reads via MiXCR and lists one record per CDR3 protein. The sample records a few hundred thousand distinct CDR3 sequences, more than 70% being singletons.

The sequenced sample was CD8+ T cells from PBMCs. The genes are TRBV20-1 and TRBJ2-3; D gene unclear. This clonotype originated in a human donor with multiple sclerosis. The CDR3 DNA reads TGCAGTGCCGTCGACCACCGCTTAGTGAAACCTAGCACAGATACGCAGTATTTT. It encodes CSAVDHRLVKPSTDTQYF.